The 32 T cell receptor beta chains in this list originate from one sample, sequenced in a study of a mutant IDH1 vaccine in newly diagnosed glioma. Time point of the sample: week 35, safety follow-up. All doses held 300 ug of mutant IDH1 20-mer peptide, with topical imiquimod. The method was immunoSEQ multiplex PCR; TCRdb's version includes in-frame clones alone and lacks a portion of them. The table includes more than 35,000 clones, around 81% detected once. These receptors are not linked to any known antigen. This material consisted of PBMCs, taken from a glioma patient whose treatment included an IDH1 peptide vaccine. The source of these receptors is a woman aged 40 to 55 with glioma. Some clones in this sample may be carry-over from other donors' samples.

A single count supports this clone. The chain is built from TRBV4-1 and TRBJ2-5, with 12 positions matching TRBD2. Trimming took 4 bases from V and 1 from J; bases not matched to a gene: 4. CDR3 size: 16 residues. The V gene's germline CDR1 is MGHRA and CDR2 YSYEKL. The chain's CDR3 is CASSLGLAGSQETQYF. In DNA, the CDR3 is TGCGCCAGCAGCCTGGGACTAGCGGGTTCCCAAGAGACCCAGTACTTC.

This clone came up once. The gene calls are TRBV7-2 and TRBJ1-2; a weak D match, TRBD1 (5 bases). The CDR3 has 15 residues. The V end was cut by 2 bases, the J end by 7 bases, with 17 bases between. The germline V gene has CDR1 SGHTA and CDR2 FQGNSA. Here the CDR3 DNA reads TGTGCCAGCAGCTTATCCTCAGGGAGAATTGGTGGCTACACCTTC. This translates into CASSLSSGRIGGYTF.

The gene calls are TRBV6-1 and TRBJ2-7; D may be TRBD1 (6 bases). V dropped 6 bases and J dropped 0 bases, with 12 bases sitting between them. There are 14 residues in the CDR3. Germline CDR1 and CDR2: MNHNS and SASEGT. CDR3 DNA: TGTGCCAGCAGCCAGGACAGAACCTCCTACGAGCAGTACTTC. Translated: CASSQDRTSYEQYF.

The V call is TRBV11-2, the J call TRBJ2-5; no reliable D call. With 3 bases removed from V and 2 bases from J, the gap between germline ends came to 16 bases. The CDR3 has 16 residues. The germline V gene encodes CDR1 SGHAT and CDR2 FQNNGV. The CDR3 spells CASSFQRPDGQETQYF. The CDR3 coding sequence is TGTGCCAGCAGCTTCCAACGACCGGATGGACAAGAGACCCAGTACTTC. The complete variable domain, with remaining parts taken from reference TRBV11-2 and TRBJ2-5, reads EAGVAQSPRYKIIEKRQSVAFWCNPISGHATLYWYQQILGQGPKLLIQFQNNGVVDDSQLPKDRFSAERLKGVDSTLKIQPAKLEDSAVYLCASSFQRPDGQETQYFGPGTRLLVL.

The chain carries TRBV6-4 and TRBJ2-3; 11 nucleotides match TRBD2. CDR1 is MRHNA and CDR2 is SNTAGT in the germline V gene. Trimming at V came to 0 bases and at J to 2 bases, leaving 1 base not matched to a gene. This CDR3 region has 16 residues. The CDR3 sequence: CASSDSSGGATDTQYF. DNA of the CDR3: TGTGCCAGCAGTGACTCTAGCGGGGGGGCCACAGATACGCAGTATTTT.

This chain uses TRBV7-9 with TRBJ1-1; D gene uncertain. This CDR3 has 14 amino acids. V lost 1 base to trimming and J lost 10 bases, with 16 bases between them. Germline V gene data show CDR1 as SEHNR and CDR2 as FQNEAQ (reference sequence). The CDR3 loop reads CASSLVQAPRAAFF. The CDR3, as DNA: TGTGCCAGCAGCTTAGTTCAGGCCCCCCGCGCAGCTTTCTTT.

The rearrangement joins TRBV6-6 to TRBJ1-1; D gene unclear. Germline loops: CDR1 MNHNY, CDR2 SVGAGI (reference sequence). This CDR3 is built from 13 residues. Trimming stripped 7 bases from V and 1 base from J, with 10 bases between. The CDR3 protein is CASNLRGNTEAFF. For the CDR3, the DNA is TGTGCCAGCAACTTACGGGGGAACACTGAAGCTTTCTTT.

This clone was observed a handful of times. The chain has TRBV5-1 and TRBJ2-1; 11 bases are a match to TRBD2. The CDR3 extends over 16 amino acids. V trimming: 0 bases; J trimming: 8 bases; junction bases outside the gene matches: 7. Looked up from germline, CDR1 is SGHRS and CDR2 is YFSETQ. For the CDR3, the DNA is TGCGCCAGCAGCTTGGTGGCTAGCGGGAGGAGGGATGAGCAGTTCTTC. It specifies CASSLVASGRRDEQFF.

This clone showed up just a few times. The CDR3 sequence is CASSRGTVGQPQHF. In DNA form, the CDR3 reads TGTGCCAGTAGTAGAGGGACAGTGGGTCAGCCCCAGCATTTT. V gene TRBV19 combines with J gene TRBJ1-5; TRBD1 aligns across 7 bases. V was clipped by 4 bases and J by 6 bases; unmatched bases: 6. Germline CDR1 is LNHDA and CDR2 is SQIVND (reference sequence). This CDR3 is built from 14 residues.

The rearrangement uses TRBV5-6 and TRBJ2-3; 7 nucleotides agree with TRBD1. The CDR3 is 16 residues long. CDR1 is SGHDT, CDR2 YYEEEE, per germline. V lost 0 bases to trimming and J lost 2 bases; unmatched junction nucleotides: 6. The CDR3 here is CASSLGSGTATDTQYF. The DNA for the CDR3 is TGTGCCAGCAGCTTGGGATCCGGGACAGCCACAGATACGCAGTATTTT.

The rearrangement links TRBV9 to TRBJ2-1, with TRBD2 matching over 7 bases. CDR3 length: 15 amino acids. Germline CDR1 SGDLS, CDR2 YYNGEE. Trimming took 1 base from V and 7 from J; bases not matched to a gene: 8. The CDR3: CASSVTAGASNEQFF. The CDR3 DNA reads as TGTGCCAGCAGCGTAACGGCGGGAGCTAGTAATGAGCAGTTCTTC. The whole variable domain, remainder taken from reference TRBV9 and TRBJ2-1, is DSGVTQTPKHLITATGQRVTLRCSPRSGDLSVYWYQQSLDQGLQFLIQYYNGEERAKGNILERFSAQQFPDLHSELNLSSLELGDSALYFCASSVTAGASNEQFFGPGTRLTVL.

This clone was recorded a few times. This chain uses TRBV11-2 with TRBJ1-3; 10 bases agree with TRBD1. CDR3 size: 12 residues. V lost 6 bases to trimming and J lost 8 bases; unmatched junction nucleotides: 1. Per germline, CDR1 SGHAT and CDR2 FQNNGV. This CDR3 reads CASRGQGYTIYF. The CDR3 bases are TGTGCCAGCAGGGGACAGGGGTACACCATATATTTT.

V gene TRBV6-1 combines with J gene TRBJ1-6; D remains ambiguous. The V gene lost 4 bases and the J gene lost 5 bases, with 9 bases spanning the gap. This CDR3 comprises 14 residues. Germline CDR1 MNHNS, CDR2 SASEGT. In DNA, the CDR3 is TGTGCCAGCAGTGCGCGGACGAATAATTCACCCCTCCACTTT. Translated, it gives CASSARTNNSPLHF.

This clone was seen only once. This chain connects TRBV2 to TRBJ2-6, with D unclear. The CDR3 totals 15 residues. V lost 6 bases and J lost 0, with 9 bases in between. Germline loops: CDR1 SNHLY, CDR2 FYNNEI. The CDR3 region is CASSRASSGANVLTF. The CDR3 coding sequence is TGTGCCAGCAGCCGCGCCTCCTCTGGGGCCAACGTCCTGACTTTC. Complete variable domain (other parts from reference TRBV2 and TRBJ2-6): EPEVTQTPSHQVTQMGQEVILRCVPISNHLYFYWYRQILGQKVEFLVSFYNNEISEKSEIFDDQFSVERPDGSNFTLKIRSTKLEDSAMYFCASSRASSGANVLTFGAGSRLTVL.

This sequence joins TRBV7-2 and TRBJ2-7; no clear D gene. This CDR3 region has 14 residues. The V and J ends lost 5 bases and 2 bases respectively, with 13 bases between them. CDR1 is SGHTA, CDR2 FQGNSA, per germline. CDR3 coding DNA: TGTGCCAGCAGCAGACCCGATTCGACCTACGAGCAGTACTTC. This translates into CASSRPDSTYEQYF.

This clone was seen only a few times. The chain joins TRBV27 to TRBJ1-4, with 8 bases matching TRBD1. The CDR3 length is 13 residues. Germline V gene data show CDR1 as MNHEY and CDR2 as SMNVEV (reference sequence). V lost 6 bases to trimming and J lost 3 bases; unmatched junction nucleotides: 0. CDR3 sequence (DNA): TGTGCCAGCAGGACAGGGGCTAATGAAAAACTGTTTTTT. Protein sequence: CASRTGANEKLFF. Full variable domain (remainder filled in from reference TRBV27 and TRBJ1-4): EAQVTQNPRYLITVTGKKLTVTCSQNMNHEYMSWYRQDPGLGLRQIYYSMNVEVTDKGDVPEGYKVSRKEKRNFPLILESPSPNQTSLYFCASRTGANEKLFFGSGTQLSVL.

J is TRBJ1-5 and V is TRBV19, with D tentatively TRBD1 (6 bases). The CDR3 covers 14 residues. Germline CDR1 reads LNHDA; CDR2 reads SQIVND (reference sequence). Trimming took 6 bases from V and 6 from J, leaving 15 bases between them. The CDR3: CASRLGGESQPQHF. The DNA of the CDR3 is TGTGCCAGTAGGTTGGGGGGCGAGAGTCAGCCCCAGCATTTT.

The genes are TRBV6-5 and TRBJ2-7; a possible D gene is TRBD1 (6 bases). V gave up 6 bases and J gave up 3 bases, with 12 bases separating them. The CDR3 spans 13 residues. Per the germline V gene, CDR1 is MNHEY and CDR2 is SVGAGI. Here the CDR3 reads CASRSDSHYEQYF. Here the CDR3 DNA reads TGTGCCAGCAGGTCGGACAGCCACTACGAGCAGTACTTC.

The chain carries TRBV6-5 and TRBJ2-7; D could derive from TRBD1 or TRBD2 (5 bases each). V lost 4 bases and J lost 2, with 15 bases in between. Germline V gene sequence: CDR1 MNHEY, CDR2 SVGAGI. This CDR3 is built from 15 residues. Here the CDR3 DNA reads TGTGCCAGCAGTTCTCCGGGACGCGGCACCTACGAGCAGTACTTC. Translated: CASSSPGRGTYEQYF.

The chain recombines TRBV6-5 with TRBJ1-2, with D perhaps matching TRBD1 (6 bases). The CDR3 totals 14 residues. V dropped 6 bases and J dropped 9 bases, with 20 bases sitting between them. Looked up from germline, CDR1 is MNHEY and CDR2 is SVGAGI. CDR3 sequence (DNA): TGTGCCAGCAGATTAGGGGGACGGCGAGGACGCTACACCTTC. This codes for CASRLGGRRGRYTF.

The rearrangement links TRBV25-1 to TRBJ1-2; 7 bases map to TRBD1. The CDR3 spans 13 residues. Germline lookup yields CDR1 MGHDK and CDR2 SYGVNS. Trimming removed 11 bases from V and 4 bases from J; junction bases left unmatched: 10. The CDR3 sequence: CAALRDSFYGYTF. In nucleotides, the CDR3 is TGTGCCGCCCTCCGGGACAGCTTCTATGGCTACACCTTC.

V gene TRBV6-6 combines with J gene TRBJ1-3; D is unclear. This CDR3 comprises 12 residues. The V end lost 5 bases, the J end lost 4 bases, and 6 bases lay between the germline ends. The germline V gene encodes CDR1 MNHNY and CDR2 SVGAGI (reference sequence). CDR3 protein: CASSPQGNTIYF. DNA for the CDR3: TGTGCCAGCAGTCCACAGGGAAACACCATATATTTT.

A single count supports this clone. This chain links TRBV5-1 with TRBJ2-1, with D perhaps TRBD1 (5 bases). V lost 0 bases to trimming and J lost 9 bases, with 7 bases between them. Germline-derived CDR1 and CDR2 are SGHRS and YFSETQ. The CDR3 contains 12 residues. CDR3 protein: CASSLDQGEQFF. In DNA, the CDR3 is TGCGCCAGCAGCTTGGATCAGGGTGAGCAGTTCTTC.

This clone turned up a few times. The rearrangement links TRBV6-1 to TRBJ1-5; TRBD1 is a possible D gene (6 bases). In germline, CDR1 is MNHNS, CDR2 SASEGT. The CDR3 has 14 amino acids. Trimming cost V 6 bases and J 5 bases, with 14 bases left between them. The CDR3 spells CASRERTAHQPQHF. The CDR3 nucleotides are TGTGCCAGCAGGGAGAGGACAGCACATCAGCCCCAGCATTTT.

The chain couples TRBV5-1 to TRBJ2-5; no clear D. Germline V gene lookup returns CDR1 SGHRS and CDR2 YFSETQ. Deletions cut 0 bases from V and 5 bases from J, with 11 bases between. This CDR3 region has 14 residues. This chain's CDR3 is CASSLAARLETQYF. The CDR3 nucleotides are TGCGCCAGCAGCTTGGCGGCGAGGCTGGAGACCCAGTACTTC. The whole variable domain, filled in from reference TRBV5-1 and TRBJ2-5, reads KAGVTQTPRYLIKTRGQQVTLSCSPISGHRSVSWYQQTPGQGLQFLFEYFSETQRNKGNFPGRFSGRQFSNSRSEMNVSTLELGDSALYLCASSLAARLETQYFGPGTRLLVL.

This chain uses TRBV9 with TRBJ2-7; D perhaps matches TRBD1 (5 bases). V gave up 0 bases and J gave up 0 bases, with 7 bases separating them. The V gene's germline CDR1 is SGDLS and CDR2 YYNGEE. The CDR3 spans 14 residues. CDR3 sequence (DNA): TGTGCCAGCAGCGTAGACACAGGCTCCTACGAGCAGTACTTC. It encodes CASSVDTGSYEQYF.

The CDR3 reads CASSQQPPGVTNEKLFF. The CDR3 DNA follows: TGCGCCAGCAGCCAACAACCCCCTGGGGTTACTAATGAAAAACTGTTTTTT. V and J are TRBV4-3 and TRBJ1-4; D ambiguous. Germline V gene lookup returns CDR1 LGHNA and CDR2 YSLEER. Trimming stripped 2 bases from V and 2 bases from J, with 15 bases between. This CDR3 has 17 residues.

This clone was detected once. This sequence joins TRBV18 and TRBJ1-2; no definite D call. Trimming took off 6 bases at V and 2 bases at J, with 10 bases between the two ends. CDR1 is KGHSH, CDR2 LQKENI, per germline. This CDR3 has 13 residues. The CDR3 sequence is CASSPGTNYGYTF. The CDR3 DNA follows: TGTGCCAGCTCCCCGGGAACAAACTATGGCTACACCTTC.

This rearrangement joins TRBV5-1 to TRBJ2-7; D is possibly TRBD1 or TRBD2 (5 bases each). Between the trimmed V and J ends, which lost 4 bases and 0 bases, there was a span of 14 bases. This CDR3 contains 15 residues. The V gene's germline CDR1 is SGHRS and CDR2 YFSETQ. The CDR3 here is CASSHGTSSSYEQYF. Written as DNA, the CDR3 is TGCGCCAGCAGCCACGGGACCTCGAGCTCCTACGAGCAGTACTTC.

This clone was recorded only once. The chain has TRBV5-4 and TRBJ1-1, with D unresolved. With 4 bases removed from V and 4 bases from J, the gap between germline ends came to 14 bases. This CDR3 has 14 residues. Germline V lookup: CDR1 SGHNT, CDR2 YYREEE (reference sequence). CDR3 DNA sequence: TGTGCCAGCAGCGGCCCCCGCGAGTCCACTGAAGCTTTCTTT. It is translated as CASSGPRESTEAFF.

This clone is a singleton in its sample. This chain links TRBV27 with TRBJ2-7, with TRBD2 identical over 8 bases. This CDR3 is 14 amino acids long. Germline CDR1 reads MNHEY; CDR2 reads SMNVEV (reference sequence). The V gene end was trimmed by 5 bases and the J gene end by 7 bases; junction bases not matched to a gene: 10. CDR3: CASSPLAGGREQYF. DNA for the CDR3: TGTGCCAGCAGTCCCCTAGCGGGTGGGCGGGAGCAGTACTTC.

This sequence joins TRBV20-1 and TRBJ1-4; D remains unclear. V was trimmed by 6 bases and J by 7 bases, leaving 9 bases between them. The CDR3 extends over 11 amino acids. Germline CDR1 reads DFQATT; CDR2 reads SNEGSKA (reference sequence). In DNA, the CDR3 is TGCAGTGCGCTTCCCGGTGAAAAACTGTTTTTT. Translated, it gives CSALPGEKLFF.